This T cell receptor (beta chain) comes out of a study of T cells in narcolepsy. Whole-study context: Donors had narcolepsy type 1 or type 2, or were healthy controls.

Study conclusions and caveats: Autoreactive clone sequences were missing from some blood memory CD4+ repertoires.

Remarks on this clone: What it binds is not known.

Germline CDR1 reads SQVTM; CDR2 reads ANQGSEA. This CDR3 spans 14 amino acids. V gave up 6 bases and J gave up 9 bases; unmatched junction bases: 9. Profiled with immunoSEQ multiplex PCR; TCRdb holds only in-frame clones, not every one. The data hold approximately 30,000 clones, with approximately 84% observed a single time. Input material: memory (CD45RA-) CD4+ T cells from blood. The clonotype comes from a human donor in good health. The V call is TRBV29-1, the J call TRBJ2-1; the match to TRBD1 covers 12 bases. DNA for the CDR3: TGCAGCGTGGCGGGGACAGGGGGCTTAGGTGAGCAGTTCTTC. This encodes CSVAGTGGLGEQFF.